The clone carrying this TCR beta chain was seen a handful of times. The antigen is undetermined. This sample is drawn from a study of CD8 T cells in ankylosing spondylitis. TCRdb redid the calling of the 5' RACE reads with MiXCR, one entry per CDR3 protein. The table has more than 100,000 distinct CDR3 sequences, under 20% seen once. V shed 1 base and J 4 bases; nucleotides not matched to a gene: 1. Germline CDR1 is MNHEY and CDR2 is SVGAGI. The CDR3 spans 15 residues. Study-wide results and caveats: Those disease-linked clones were CD8+; they were also relatively rare in peripheral blood. Enrichment of disease-linked clones was reportedly significant in matched ankylosing spondylitis synovial fluid. For ankylosing spondylitis blood, a TCR beta motif of several highly homologous variants appeared characteristic.

This TCR derives from a male donor with ankylosing spondylitis. The chain couples TRBV6-5 to TRBJ2-2, with 9 nucleotides matching TRBD2. The sequenced sample consisted of blood, either unsorted or a sorted T cell fraction (not recorded which). The CDR3 loop is CASSYLLAGTGELFF. Here the CDR3 DNA reads TGTGCCAGCAGTTACTTACTAGCGGGCACCGGGGAGCTGTTTTTT.